This entry lists 11 T cell receptor beta chains sequenced from one sample in a study of monozygotic twins with inflammatory bowel disease. TCRdb reanalyzed the 5' RACE reads and collapses them to one entry per CDR3 protein, without DNA. The sample table includes around 380,000 distinct CDR3 sequences. The sample was blood. These receptors were taken from a human donor with ulcerative colitis or Crohn's disease, or a healthy co-twin of an affected twin (not recorded which).

This chain connects TRBV20-1 to TRBJ2-7; TCRdb lists TRBD2, though no DNA is available to test this call. From germline, CDR1 is DFQATT and CDR2 SNEGSKA (reference sequence). The CDR3 loop spans 11 amino acids. The CDR3 loop reads CSLAGGYEQYF.

The chain carries TRBV18 and TRBJ2-5. Germline lookup yields CDR1 KGHSH and CDR2 LQKENI. This CDR3 region has 14 residues. CDR3 in amino acids: CASSPPVQDGTQYF.

The V call is TRBV20-1, the J call TRBJ2-7; the TCRdb call, TRBD1, lacks DNA for checking. Germline V lookup: CDR1 DFQATT, CDR2 SNEGSKA (reference sequence). This CDR3 spans 14 amino acids. The CDR3 sequence: CSAARQGFSYEQYF.

The chain carries TRBV11-2 and TRBJ2-7. The germline V gene has CDR1 SGHAT and CDR2 FQNNGV. This CDR3 comprises 12 residues. The CDR3 sequence: CASSPGTSGQYF.

The rearrangement uses TRBV20-1 and TRBJ2-7; TCRdb's D call, TRBD2, is unchecked because there is no DNA. The CDR3 totals 12 residues. The germline V gene has CDR1 DFQATT and CDR2 SNEGSKA (reference sequence). CDR3 sequence reads: CSAGMGTYEQYF.

The CDR3 region is CAISQDRDYGYTF. The chain carries TRBV10-3 and TRBJ1-2; the D gene TCRdb calls, TRBD1, cannot be checked with no DNA. The CDR3 is 13 amino acids. CDR1 ENHRY and CDR2 SYGVKD come from the germline V gene.

The CDR3 is CASSSRQGRSGYTF. V and J are TRBV5-1 and TRBJ1-2; there is no DNA to check the TCRdb D call of TRBD1. Per the germline V gene, CDR1 is SGHRS and CDR2 is YFSETQ. The CDR3 covers 14 residues.

This chain links TRBV29-1 with TRBJ2-5; the D gene TCRdb calls, TRBD1, cannot be checked with no DNA. This CDR3 has 13 residues. Germline loops: CDR1 SQVTM, CDR2 ANQGSEA. The CDR3 spells CSVIRDSQETQYF. Using reference TRBV29-1 and TRBJ2-5 for the parts outside the CDR3, the full variable domain is SAVISQKPSRDICQRGTSLTIQCQVDSQVTMMFWYRQQPGQSLTLIATANQGSEATYESGFVIDKFPISRPNLTFSTLTVSNMSPEDSSIYLCSVIRDSQETQYFGPGTRLLVL.

This chain links TRBV20-1 with TRBJ2-2; TCRdb's D gene call, TRBD2, goes unchecked for lack of DNA. The CDR3 contains 14 residues. Germline loops: CDR1 DFQATT, CDR2 SNEGSKA (reference sequence). The CDR3 region is CSAGRDYNTGELFF.

This sequence joins TRBV20-1 and TRBJ1-5; TCRdb's assignment of TRBD1 cannot be checked, as there is no DNA. The germline gives CDR1 DFQATT, CDR2 SNEGSKA (reference sequence). The CDR3 is 15 residues long. This CDR3 reads CSARDQVGANQPQHF.

J is TRBJ2-3 and V is TRBV5-6; TCRdb outputs TRBD1, but without DNA this stays unchecked. This CDR3 is 14 amino acids long. Germline V gene lookup returns CDR1 SGHDT and CDR2 YYEEEE. CDR3: CASSFGGDTDTQYF.